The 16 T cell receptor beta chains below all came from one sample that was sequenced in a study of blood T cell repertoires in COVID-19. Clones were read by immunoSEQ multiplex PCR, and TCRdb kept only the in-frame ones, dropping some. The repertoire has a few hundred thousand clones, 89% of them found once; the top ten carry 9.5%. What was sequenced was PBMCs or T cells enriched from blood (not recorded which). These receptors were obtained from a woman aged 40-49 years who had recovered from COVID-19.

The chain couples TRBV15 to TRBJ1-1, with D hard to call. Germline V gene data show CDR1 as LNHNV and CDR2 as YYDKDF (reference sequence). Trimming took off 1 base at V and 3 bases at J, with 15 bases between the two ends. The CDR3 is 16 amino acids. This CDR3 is CATSRGGFAPYTEAFF. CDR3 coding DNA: TGTGCCACCAGCAGAGGCGGTTTCGCCCCCTACACTGAAGCTTTCTTT.

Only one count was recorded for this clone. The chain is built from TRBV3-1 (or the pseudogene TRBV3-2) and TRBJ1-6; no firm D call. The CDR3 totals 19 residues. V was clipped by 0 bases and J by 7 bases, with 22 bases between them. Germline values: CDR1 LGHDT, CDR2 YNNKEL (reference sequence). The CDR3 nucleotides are TGTGCCAGCAGCCAAGATCCGATCTTTGAGGGCACGATAAATTCACCCCTCCACTTT. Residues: CASSQDPIFEGTINSPLHF.

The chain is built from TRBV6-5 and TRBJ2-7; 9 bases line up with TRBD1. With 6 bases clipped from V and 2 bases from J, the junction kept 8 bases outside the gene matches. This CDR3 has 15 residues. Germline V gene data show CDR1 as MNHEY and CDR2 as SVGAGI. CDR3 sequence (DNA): TGTGCCAGCAGCCGGCCGACAGGGGGACCCTACGAGCAGTACTTC. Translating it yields CASSRPTGGPYEQYF.

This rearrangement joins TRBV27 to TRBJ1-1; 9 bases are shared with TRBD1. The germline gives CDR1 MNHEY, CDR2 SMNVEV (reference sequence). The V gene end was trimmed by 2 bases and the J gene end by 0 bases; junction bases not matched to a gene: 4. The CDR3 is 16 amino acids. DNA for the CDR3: TGTGCCAGCAGTTTACGGGGACAGGGTCTGAACACTGAAGCTTTCTTT. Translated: CASSLRGQGLNTEAFF.

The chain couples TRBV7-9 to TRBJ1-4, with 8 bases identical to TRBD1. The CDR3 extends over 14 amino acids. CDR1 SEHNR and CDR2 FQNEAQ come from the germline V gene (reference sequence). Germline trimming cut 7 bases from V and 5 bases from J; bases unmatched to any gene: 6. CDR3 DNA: TGTGCCAGCACTACGACAGGGGACAATGAAAAACTGTTTTTT. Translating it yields CASTTTGDNEKLFF.

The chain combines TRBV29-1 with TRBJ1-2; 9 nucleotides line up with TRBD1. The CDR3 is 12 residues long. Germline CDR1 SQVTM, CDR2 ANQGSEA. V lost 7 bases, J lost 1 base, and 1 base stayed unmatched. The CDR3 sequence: CSATGGNYGYTF. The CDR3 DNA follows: TGCAGCGCGACAGGGGGTAACTATGGCTACACCTTC.

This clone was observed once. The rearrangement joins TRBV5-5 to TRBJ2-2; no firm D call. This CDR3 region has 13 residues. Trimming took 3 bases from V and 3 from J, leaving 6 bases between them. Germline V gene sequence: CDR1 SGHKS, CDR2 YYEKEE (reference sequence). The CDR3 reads CASSSLYTGELFF. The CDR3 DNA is TGTGCCAGCAGCTCGTTGTACACCGGGGAGCTGTTTTTT.

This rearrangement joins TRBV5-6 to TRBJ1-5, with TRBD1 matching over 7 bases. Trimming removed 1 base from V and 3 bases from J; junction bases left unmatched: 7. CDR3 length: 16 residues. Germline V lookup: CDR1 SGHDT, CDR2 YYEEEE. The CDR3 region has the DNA TGTGCCAGCAGCTTGTTCGGGACAGAACTCAATCAGCCCCAGCATTTT. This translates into CASSLFGTELNQPQHF.

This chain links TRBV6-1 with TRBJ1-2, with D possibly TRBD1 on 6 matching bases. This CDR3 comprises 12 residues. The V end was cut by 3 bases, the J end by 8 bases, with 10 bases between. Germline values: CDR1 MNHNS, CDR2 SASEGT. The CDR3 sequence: CASSDAGTGYTF. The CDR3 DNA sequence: TGTGCCAGCAGTGACGCCGGGACAGGCTACACCTTC.

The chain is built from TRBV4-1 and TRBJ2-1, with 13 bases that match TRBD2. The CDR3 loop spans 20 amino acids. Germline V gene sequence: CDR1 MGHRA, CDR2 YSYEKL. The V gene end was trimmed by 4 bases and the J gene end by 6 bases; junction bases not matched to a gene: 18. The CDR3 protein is CASSLYPGLAGLSSTNEQFF. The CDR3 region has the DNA TGCGCCAGCAGCCTCTACCCGGGACTAGCGGGACTCTCCAGCACCAATGAGCAGTTCTTC.

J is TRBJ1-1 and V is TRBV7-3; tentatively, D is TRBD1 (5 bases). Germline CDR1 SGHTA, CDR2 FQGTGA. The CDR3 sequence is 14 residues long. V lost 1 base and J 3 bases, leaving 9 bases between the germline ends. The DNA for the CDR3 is TGTGCCAGCAGCTTAAATGGGGGGGACACTGAAGCTTTCTTT. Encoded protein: CASSLNGGDTEAFF.

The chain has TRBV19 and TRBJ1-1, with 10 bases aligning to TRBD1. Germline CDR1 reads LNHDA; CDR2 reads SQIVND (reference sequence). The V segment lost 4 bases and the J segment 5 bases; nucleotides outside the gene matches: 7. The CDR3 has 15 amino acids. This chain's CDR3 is CASSTGQGYITEAFF. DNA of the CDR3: TGTGCCAGTAGTACGGGACAGGGGTATATAACTGAAGCTTTCTTT.

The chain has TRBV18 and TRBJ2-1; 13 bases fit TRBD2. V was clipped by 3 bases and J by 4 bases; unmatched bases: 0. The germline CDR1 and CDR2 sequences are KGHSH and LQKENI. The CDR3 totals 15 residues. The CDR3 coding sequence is TGTGCCAGCTCACCGGGACTAGCGGGGTACAATGAGCAGTTCTTC. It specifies CASSPGLAGYNEQFF. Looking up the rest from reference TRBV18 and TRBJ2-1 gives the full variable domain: NAGVMQNPRHLVRRRGQEARLRCSPMKGHSHVYWYRQLPEEGLKFMVYLQKENIIDESGMPKERFSAEFPKEGPSILRIQQVVRGDSAAYFCASSPGLAGYNEQFFGPGTRLTVL.

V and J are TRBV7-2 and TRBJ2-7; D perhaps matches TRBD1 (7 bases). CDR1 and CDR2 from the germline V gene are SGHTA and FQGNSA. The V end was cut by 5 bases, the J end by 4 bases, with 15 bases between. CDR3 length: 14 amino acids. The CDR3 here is CASSPQQGGYEQYF. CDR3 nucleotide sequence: TGTGCCAGCAGCCCCCAGCAGGGGGGATACGAGCAGTACTTC.

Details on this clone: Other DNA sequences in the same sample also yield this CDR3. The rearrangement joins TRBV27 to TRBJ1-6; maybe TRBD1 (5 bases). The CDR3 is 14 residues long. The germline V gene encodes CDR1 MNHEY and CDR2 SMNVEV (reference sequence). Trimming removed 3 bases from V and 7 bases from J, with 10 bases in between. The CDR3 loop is CASSFGGVNSPLHF. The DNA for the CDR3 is TGTGCCAGCAGTTTTGGGGGGGTAAATTCACCCCTCCACTTT.

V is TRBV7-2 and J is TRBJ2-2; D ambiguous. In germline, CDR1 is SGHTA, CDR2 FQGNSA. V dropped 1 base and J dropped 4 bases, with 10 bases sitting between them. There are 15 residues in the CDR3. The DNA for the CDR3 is TGTGCCAGCAGCTTAGTAACAGTAACCACCGGGGAGCTGTTTTTT. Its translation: CASSLVTVTTGELFF.